The clone carrying this T cell receptor beta chain appeared a single time. As handled by the study authors: Estimation of nucleated cell counts was performed using reference gene primer amplification. Sequenced by immunoSEQ multiplex PCR; TCRdb stores in-frame clones only, minus some. Clone size and V and J calls were adopted from that table, with D and trimming inferred from the DNA. The table lists a few hundred thousand clones, 80% to 90% of them singletons. Germline assignment: CDR1 MDHEN and CDR2 SYDVKM. The CDR3 runs to 14 residues. V gave up 2 bases and J gave up 0 bases, with 6 bases separating them. The sample is drawn from a study of blood T cell repertoires in COVID-19. For the study at large: Sites in the United States, Italy and Spain provided acute and convalescent COVID-19 samples. T cells, B-cell-depleted T cells, or PBMCs supplied cDNA or gDNA.

The receptor's source is a woman aged 45 to 65 with acute or convalescent COVID-19. The sequencing input was peripheral blood. This rearrangement joins TRBV28 to TRBJ2-3; unclear D gene. The CDR3 DNA reads TGTGCCAGCAGTTTAATCGGTAGCACAGATACGCAGTATTTT. It encodes CASSLIGSTDTQYF.